This TCR beta chain was captured by sequencing in a study of metastatic and nonmetastatic thyroid tumors. CDR1 and CDR2 from the germline V gene are LGHDT and YNNKEL (reference sequence). The CDR3 sequence is 14 residues long. V shed 1 base and J 9 bases; nucleotides not matched to a gene: 3. Patients underwent thyroid surgery, and none had received any treatment before it. Using MiXCR, TCRdb re-called clones from the PCR reads. The sample carries 9,900 or so clones, about a third recorded once. J is TRBJ2-1 and V is TRBV3-1; TRBD2 agrees at 10 bases. Sequenced input: tumor tissue. The sequence was collected from a female donor with papillary thyroid cancer or a benign thyroid nodule (not recorded which). Some clones in this sample may be carry-over from other donors' samples. Written as DNA, the CDR3 is TGTGCCAGCAGCCAAGGGACTAGCGGAATTGAGCAGTTCTTC. Its translation: CASSQGTSGIEQFF.